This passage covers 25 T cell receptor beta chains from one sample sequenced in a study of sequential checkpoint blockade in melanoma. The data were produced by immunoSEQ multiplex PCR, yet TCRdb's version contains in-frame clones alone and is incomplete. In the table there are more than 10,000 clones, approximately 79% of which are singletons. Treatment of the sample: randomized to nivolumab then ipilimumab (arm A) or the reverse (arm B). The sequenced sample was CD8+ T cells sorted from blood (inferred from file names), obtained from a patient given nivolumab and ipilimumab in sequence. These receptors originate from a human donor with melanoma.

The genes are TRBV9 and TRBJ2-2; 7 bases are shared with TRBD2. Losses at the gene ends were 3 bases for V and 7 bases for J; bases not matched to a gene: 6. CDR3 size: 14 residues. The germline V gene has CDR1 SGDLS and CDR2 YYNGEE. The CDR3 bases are TGTGCCAGCAGCGCCTTCCGGGACTACGGGGAGCTGTTTTTT. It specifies CASSAFRDYGELFF.

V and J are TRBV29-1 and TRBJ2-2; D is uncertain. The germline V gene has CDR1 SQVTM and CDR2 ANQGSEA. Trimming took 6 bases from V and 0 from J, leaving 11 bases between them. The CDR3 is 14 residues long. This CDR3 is CSVFEASNTGELFF. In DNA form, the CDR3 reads TGCAGCGTGTTCGAGGCCTCGAACACCGGGGAGCTGTTTTTT.

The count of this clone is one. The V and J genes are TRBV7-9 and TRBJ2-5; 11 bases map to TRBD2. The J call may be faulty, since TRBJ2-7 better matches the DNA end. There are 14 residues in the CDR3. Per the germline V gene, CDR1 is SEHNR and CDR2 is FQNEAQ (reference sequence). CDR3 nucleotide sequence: TGTGCCAGCAGTACTAGCGGGAGTTCCTACGAGCAGTACTTC. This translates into CASSTSGSSYEQYF.

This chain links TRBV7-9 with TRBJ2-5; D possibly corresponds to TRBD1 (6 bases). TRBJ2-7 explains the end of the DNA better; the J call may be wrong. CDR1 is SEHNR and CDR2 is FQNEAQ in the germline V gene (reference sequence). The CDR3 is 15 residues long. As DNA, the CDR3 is TGTGCCAGCAGCTCTTTAAAAACAGGGAGCTACGAGCAGTACTTC. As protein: CASSSLKTGSYEQYF.

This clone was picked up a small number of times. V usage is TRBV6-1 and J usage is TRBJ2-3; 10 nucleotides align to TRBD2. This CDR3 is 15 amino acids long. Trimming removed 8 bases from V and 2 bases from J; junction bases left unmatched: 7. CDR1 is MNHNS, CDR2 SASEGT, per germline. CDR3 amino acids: CASCPSGGDTDTQYF. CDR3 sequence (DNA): TGTGCCAGCTGCCCTAGCGGGGGAGACACAGATACGCAGTATTTT.

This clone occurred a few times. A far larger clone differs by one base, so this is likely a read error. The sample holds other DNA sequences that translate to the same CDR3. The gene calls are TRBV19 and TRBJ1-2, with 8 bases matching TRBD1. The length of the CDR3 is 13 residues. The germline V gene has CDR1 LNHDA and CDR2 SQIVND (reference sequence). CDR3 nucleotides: TGTGCTAGTGCCAGGGGGCTAAGTAATGGCTACACCTTC. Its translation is CASARGLSNGYTF.

The CDR3 loop is CASNLASSYEQYF. The CDR3 DNA follows: TGCGCCAGCAACCTAGCGTCCTCCTACGAGCAGTACTTC. This sequence joins TRBV5-1 and TRBJ2-7; weak D call: TRBD2 (6 bases). The CDR3 spans 13 residues. Germline loops: CDR1 SGHRS, CDR2 YFSETQ. V was trimmed by 6 bases and J by 0 bases, leaving 10 bases between them.

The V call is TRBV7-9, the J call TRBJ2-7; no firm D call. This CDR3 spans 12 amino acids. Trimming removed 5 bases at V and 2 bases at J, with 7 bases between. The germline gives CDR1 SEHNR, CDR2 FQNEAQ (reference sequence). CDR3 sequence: CASSPTPYEQYF. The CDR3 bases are TGTGCCAGCAGCCCTACCCCCTACGAGCAGTACTTC.

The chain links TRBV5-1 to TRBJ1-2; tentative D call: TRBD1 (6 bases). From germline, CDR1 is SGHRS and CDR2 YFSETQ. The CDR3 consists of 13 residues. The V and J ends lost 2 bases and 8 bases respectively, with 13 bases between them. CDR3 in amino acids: CASSFPGDAGYTF. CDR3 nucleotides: TGCGCCAGCAGCTTTCCAGGGGATGCGGGCTACACCTTC.

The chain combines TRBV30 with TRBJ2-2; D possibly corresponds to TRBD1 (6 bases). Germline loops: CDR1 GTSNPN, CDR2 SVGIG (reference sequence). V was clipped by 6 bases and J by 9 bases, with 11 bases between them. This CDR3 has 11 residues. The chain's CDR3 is CACQGLRELFF. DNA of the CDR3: TGTGCCTGTCAGGGGTTGCGGGAGCTGTTTTTT.

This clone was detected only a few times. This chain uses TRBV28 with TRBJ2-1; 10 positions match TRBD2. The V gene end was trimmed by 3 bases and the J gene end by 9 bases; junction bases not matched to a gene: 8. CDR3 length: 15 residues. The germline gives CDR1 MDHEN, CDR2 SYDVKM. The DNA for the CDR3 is TGTGCCAGCAGTTTCTATCCTAGCGGGAGTGGTGAGCAGTTCTTC. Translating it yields CASSFYPSGSGEQFF. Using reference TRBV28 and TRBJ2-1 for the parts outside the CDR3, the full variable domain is DVKVTQSSRYLVKRTGEKVFLECVQDMDHENMFWYRQDPGLGLRLIYFSYDVKMKEKGDIPEGYSVSREKKERFSLILESASTNQTSMYLCASSFYPSGSGEQFFGPGTRLTVL.

The CDR3 sequence is CASSLEGTGGGNTIYF. CDR3 coding DNA: TGTGCCAGCAGCTTGGAGGGGACAGGGGGCGGAAACACCATATATTTT. The chain couples TRBV5-6 to TRBJ1-3; 12 bases align to TRBD1. The CDR3 is 16 residues long. V lost 0 bases and J lost 4; bases outside the gene matches: 2. Germline CDR1 reads SGHDT; CDR2 reads YYEEEE.

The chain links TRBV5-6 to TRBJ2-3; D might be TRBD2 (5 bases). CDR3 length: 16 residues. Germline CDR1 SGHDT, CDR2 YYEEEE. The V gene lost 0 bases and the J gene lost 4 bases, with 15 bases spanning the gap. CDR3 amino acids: CASSLDNSAGADTQYF. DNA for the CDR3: TGTGCCAGCAGCTTGGATAACAGCGCCGGGGCAGATACGCAGTATTTT.

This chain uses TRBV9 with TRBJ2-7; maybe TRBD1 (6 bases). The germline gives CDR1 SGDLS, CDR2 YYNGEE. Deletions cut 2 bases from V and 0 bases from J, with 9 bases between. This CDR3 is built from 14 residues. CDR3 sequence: CASSVMDSSYEQYF. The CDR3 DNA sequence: TGTGCCAGCAGCGTTATGGACAGCTCCTACGAGCAGTACTTC.

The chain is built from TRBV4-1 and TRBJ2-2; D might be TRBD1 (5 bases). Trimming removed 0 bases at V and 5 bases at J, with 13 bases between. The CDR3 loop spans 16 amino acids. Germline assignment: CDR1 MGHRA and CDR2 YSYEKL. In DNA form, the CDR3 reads TGCGCCAGCAGCCAAGAAAGGGGCCAGCTGACCGGGGAGCTGTTTTTT. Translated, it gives CASSQERGQLTGELFF.

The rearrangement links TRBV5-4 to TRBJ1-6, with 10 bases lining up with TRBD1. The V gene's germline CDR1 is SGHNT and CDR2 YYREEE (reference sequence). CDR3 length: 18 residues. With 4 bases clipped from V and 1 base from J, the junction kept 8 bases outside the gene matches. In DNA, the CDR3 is TGTGCCAGCAGCGGGGACAGGGGACTCGGGTCCTATAATTCACCCCTCCACTTT. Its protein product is CASSGDRGLGSYNSPLHF.

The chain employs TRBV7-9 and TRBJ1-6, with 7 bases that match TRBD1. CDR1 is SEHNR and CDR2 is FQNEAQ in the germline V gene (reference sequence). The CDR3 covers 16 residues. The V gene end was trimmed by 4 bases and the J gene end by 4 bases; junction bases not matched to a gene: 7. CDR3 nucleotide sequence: TGTGCCAGCAGCTCCCAACCGACAGGGTATAATTCACCCCTCCACTTT. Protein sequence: CASSSQPTGYNSPLHF.

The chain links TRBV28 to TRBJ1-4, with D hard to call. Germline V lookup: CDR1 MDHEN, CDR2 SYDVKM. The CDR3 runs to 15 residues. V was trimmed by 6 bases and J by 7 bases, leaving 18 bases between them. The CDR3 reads CASRADTLEGEKLFF. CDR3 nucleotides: TGTGCCAGCAGAGCCGACACACTCGAGGGTGAAAAACTGTTTTTT.

CDR3 region: CASSHRTGGSIDYEQYF. CDR3 DNA: TGTGCCAGCAGCCATCGGACAGGGGGCTCGATAGACTACGAGCAGTACTTC. V usage is TRBV5-4 and J usage is TRBJ2-7; TRBD1 matches at 11 bases. This CDR3 comprises 17 residues. The V gene end was trimmed by 4 bases and the J gene end by 3 bases; junction bases not matched to a gene: 12. The germline V gene has CDR1 SGHNT and CDR2 YYREEE (reference sequence).

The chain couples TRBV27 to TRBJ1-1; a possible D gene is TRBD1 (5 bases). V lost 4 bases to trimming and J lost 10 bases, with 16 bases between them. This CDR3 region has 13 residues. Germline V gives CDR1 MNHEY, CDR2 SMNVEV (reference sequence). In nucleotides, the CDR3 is TGTGCCAGCAGTTCATATACAGGTTACGGAGCTTTCTTT. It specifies CASSSYTGYGAFF.

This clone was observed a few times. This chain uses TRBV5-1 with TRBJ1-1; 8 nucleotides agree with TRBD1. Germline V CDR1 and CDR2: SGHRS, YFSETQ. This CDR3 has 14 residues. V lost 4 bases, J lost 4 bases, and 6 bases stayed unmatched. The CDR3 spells CASSLRQGFTEAFF. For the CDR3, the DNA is TGCGCCAGCAGCCTAAGACAGGGGTTCACTGAAGCTTTCTTT.

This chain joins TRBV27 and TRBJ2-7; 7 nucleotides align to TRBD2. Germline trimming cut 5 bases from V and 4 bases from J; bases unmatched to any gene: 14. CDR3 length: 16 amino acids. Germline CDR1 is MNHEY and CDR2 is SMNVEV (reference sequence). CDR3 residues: CASSLSGGGVTYEQYF. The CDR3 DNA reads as TGTGCCAGCAGTCTCTCGGGCGGGGGAGTAACATACGAGCAGTACTTC.

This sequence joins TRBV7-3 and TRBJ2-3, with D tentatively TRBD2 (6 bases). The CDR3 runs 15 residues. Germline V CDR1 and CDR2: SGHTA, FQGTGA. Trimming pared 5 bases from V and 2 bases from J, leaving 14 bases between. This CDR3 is CASSRGGAPTDTQYF. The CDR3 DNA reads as TGTGCCAGCAGCCGAGGCGGGGCCCCCACAGATACGCAGTATTTT. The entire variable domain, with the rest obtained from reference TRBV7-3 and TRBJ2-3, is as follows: GAGVSQTPSNKVTEKGKYVELRCDPISGHTALYWYRQSLGQGPEFLIYFQGTGAADDSGLPNDRFFAVRPEGSVSTLKIQRTERGDSAVYLCASSRGGAPTDTQYFGPGTRLTVL.

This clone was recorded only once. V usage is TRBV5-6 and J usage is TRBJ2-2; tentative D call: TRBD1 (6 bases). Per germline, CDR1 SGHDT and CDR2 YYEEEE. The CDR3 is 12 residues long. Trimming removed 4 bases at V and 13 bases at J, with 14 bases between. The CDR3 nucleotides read TGTGCCAGCAGCCCTGGTGGGGGCTTGCTGTTTTTT. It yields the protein CASSPGGGLLFF.

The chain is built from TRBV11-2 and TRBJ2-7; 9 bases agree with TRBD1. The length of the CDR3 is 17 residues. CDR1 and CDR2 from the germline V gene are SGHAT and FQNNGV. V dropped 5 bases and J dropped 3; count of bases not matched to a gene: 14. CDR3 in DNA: TGTGCCAGCAGCGGGACTTCCGGGACAGGGAGAGTCTACGAGCAGTACTTC. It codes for CASSGTSGTGRVYEQYF.